One sample yielded the 32 T cell receptor beta chains listed below, sequenced in a study of T cell repertoires in cytomegalovirus infection. TCRdb re-derived calls from the reads in MiXCR, one entry per CDR3 protein. The sample records 250,000 to 300,000 distinct CDR3 sequences, roughly 25% being singletons. The sequenced sample was PBMCs. The receptors were sampled from a human donor in good health (CMV status not recorded). Some clones in this sample may be carry-over from other donors' samples.

The J gene is TRBJ2-5, the V gene TRBV20-1, with 7 bases lining up with TRBD2. Trimming removed 0 bases from V and 4 bases from J; junction bases left unmatched: 11. Germline V lookup: CDR1 DFQATT, CDR2 SNEGSKA (reference sequence). The CDR3 runs to 16 residues. This chain's CDR3 is CSARDSRRGRGETQYF. The CDR3 DNA follows: TGCAGTGCTAGAGATAGCCGGCGCGGGAGAGGAGAGACCCAGTACTTC.

This clonotype was recorded many times. The chain employs TRBV28 and TRBJ1-2, with 7 nucleotides matching TRBD1. Germline CDR1 and CDR2: MDHEN and SYDVKM. The ends lost 5 bases at V and 3 bases at J; junction bases unmatched: 6. The CDR3 spans 14 residues. Here the CDR3 reads CASSVGQGDYGYTF. CDR3 DNA: TGTGCCAGCAGTGTTGGGCAGGGGGACTATGGCTACACCTTC.

This clonotype occurred a few times. The rearrangement joins TRBV12-3 or TRBV12-4 to TRBJ1-5; D not resolved. CDR3 length: 15 residues. V lost 4 bases and J lost 2, with 12 bases in between. Here the CDR3 DNA reads TGTGCCAGCAGTTCCCGGGGTGCGGGCAATCAGCCCCAGCATTTT. Amino acids: CASSSRGAGNQPQHF.

The chain employs TRBV20-1 and TRBJ2-7; TRBD1 agrees at 7 bases. CDR3 length: 14 residues. The trim removed 7 bases at V and 2 bases at J, leaving 11 bases unmatched. In germline, CDR1 is DFQATT, CDR2 SNEGSKA (reference sequence). CDR3 coding DNA: TGCAGTGTGACAGGGCCCCAAACCACCTACGAGCAGTACTTC. Translated, it gives CSVTGPQTTYEQYF.

This clonotype was detected only a few times. The chain combines TRBV5-6 with TRBJ2-7; 11 bases line up with TRBD2. After removal of 4 bases from V and 0 bases from J, the junction contained 6 bases not matched to a gene. Germline assignment: CDR1 SGHDT and CDR2 YYEEEE. This CDR3 has 16 residues. CDR3 in DNA: TGTGCCAGCAGCCTAACTAGCGGGAGATACTCCTACGAGCAGTACTTC. Its protein is CASSLTSGRYSYEQYF.

J is TRBJ2-2 and V is TRBV6-1; 7 bases are a match to TRBD1. The germline V gene encodes CDR1 MNHNS and CDR2 SASEGT. The CDR3 has 16 residues. V lost 10 bases and J lost 2; bases outside the gene matches: 13. This CDR3 reads CATRTPTGVNTGELFF. DNA for the CDR3: TGTGCCACTAGAACTCCTACAGGGGTCAACACCGGGGAGCTGTTTTTT.

Ten or more counts support this clonotype. V usage is TRBV7-2 and J usage is TRBJ2-7; no clear D gene. This CDR3 spans 15 amino acids. Germline CDR1 and CDR2: SGHTA and FQGNSA. The V gene lost 0 bases and the J gene lost 0 bases, with 9 bases spanning the gap. The CDR3 region is CASSLAKSSSYEQYF. As DNA, the CDR3 is TGTGCCAGCAGCTTAGCTAAGTCATCCTCCTACGAGCAGTACTTC.

This clonotype showed up many times. The genes are TRBV7-8 and TRBJ2-3; TRBD1 or TRBD2 may be the D gene (5 bases each). CDR3 length: 11 amino acids. Per the germline V gene, CDR1 is SGHVS and CDR2 is FQNEAQ. The V end lost 7 bases, the J end lost 5 bases, and 7 bases lay between the germline ends. The CDR3 loop reads CASMGVDTQYF. The CDR3 DNA follows: TGTGCCAGCATGGGGGTAGATACGCAGTATTTT.

The rearrangement joins TRBV29-1 to TRBJ2-1; perhaps TRBD2 as D (6 bases). Between the trimmed V and J ends, which lost 6 bases and 0 bases, there was a span of 15 bases. CDR1 and CDR2 (germline): SQVTM, ANQGSEA. The CDR3 is 15 residues long. The CDR3 here is CSVGGGKSSYNEQFF. In DNA form, the CDR3 reads TGCAGCGTGGGAGGAGGGAAAAGCTCCTACAATGAGCAGTTCTTC.

V usage is TRBV11-2 and J usage is TRBJ2-1; 11 nucleotides agree with TRBD1. V was clipped by 5 bases and J by 9 bases; unmatched bases: 3. Germline loops: CDR1 SGHAT, CDR2 FQNNGV. The CDR3 length is 13 residues. CDR3 sequence (DNA): TGTGCCAGCAGCCGGGGACAGGGGGGTGAGCAGTTCTTC. Translated: CASSRGQGGEQFF.

This clonotype was counted only a few times. The chain recombines TRBV14 with TRBJ1-5; 9 bases map to TRBD1. This CDR3 has 19 amino acids. Germline V gene sequence: CDR1 SGHDN, CDR2 FVKESK. V shed 0 bases and J 0 bases; nucleotides not matched to a gene: 9. CDR3 DNA sequence: TGTGCCAGCAGCCAAGAGAAGCGCCGGGACAGGGTTAGCAATCAGCCCCAGCATTTT. Its protein product is CASSQEKRRDRVSNQPQHF.

This clonotype was seen a single time. CDR3 sequence: CASSQRGREIFDEQYF. CDR3 DNA sequence: TGCGCCAGCAGCCAGAGGGGACGGGAGATATTCGACGAGCAGTACTTC. V and J are TRBV4-1 and TRBJ2-7, with a tentative D call TRBD2 (6 bases). Trimming pared 3 bases from V and 5 bases from J, leaving 20 bases between. Per the germline V gene, CDR1 is MGHRA and CDR2 is YSYEKL. This CDR3 contains 16 residues.

The CDR3 reads CASSSSDRGTQHF. The CDR3 region has the DNA TGTGCCAGCAGCTCCTCGGACAGAGGGACCCAGCATTTT. J is TRBJ1-5 and V is TRBV7-9, with a possible D match to TRBD1 (6 bases). The CDR3 extends over 13 amino acids. CDR1 and CDR2 (germline): SEHNR, FQNEAQ (reference sequence). Trimming stripped 4 bases from V and 11 bases from J, with 15 bases between.

This clonotype came up a few times. V gene TRBV6-8 combines with J gene TRBJ1-3; D gene unclear. Germline lookup yields CDR1 MNHGY and CDR2 SAAAGT. Trimming left V 7 bases short and J 0 bases short, with 4 bases between. CDR3 length: 12 amino acids. CDR3 coding DNA: TGTGCCAGCACCAGCTCTGGAAACACCATATATTTT. Its translation: CASTSSGNTIYF.

This clonotype occurred a few times. The V and J genes are TRBV7-2 and TRBJ2-1, with D possibly matching TRBD2 (6 bases). Per the germline V gene, CDR1 is SGHTA and CDR2 is FQGNSA. Trimming cost V 5 bases and J 3 bases, with 20 bases left between them. This CDR3 region has 17 residues. The CDR3, as DNA: TGTGCCAGCAGCCCGCCCCGGACTACCCGATACTACAATGAGCAGTTCTTC. Protein: CASSPPRTTRYYNEQFF.

A few counts support this clonotype. The V and J genes are TRBV7-9 and TRBJ2-7; D gene uncertain. V was trimmed by 7 bases and J by 6 bases, leaving 16 bases between them. This CDR3 has 13 amino acids. Germline values: CDR1 SEHNR, CDR2 FQNEAQ (reference sequence). CDR3 nucleotide sequence: TGTGCCAGCAACACCATCCCGAGGTCCGAGCAGTACTTC. Amino acids: CASNTIPRSEQYF.

This clonotype was recorded once. A much larger clone lies one base from this, so it may be a read error. The chain carries TRBV12-3 or TRBV12-4 and TRBJ1-1, with 8 bases matching TRBD1. The CDR3 runs 12 residues. Unmatched junction bases numbered 2, after V lost 4 bases and J lost 7 bases. CDR3 loop: CASSSGQGEAFF. CDR3 coding DNA: TGTGCCAGCAGTTCCGGACAGGGTGAAGCTTTCTTT.

This clonotype was recorded at least ten times. The J gene is TRBJ1-1, the V gene TRBV7-2; D may be TRBD1 (5 bases). Deletions cut 3 bases from V and 4 bases from J, with 9 bases between. The length of the CDR3 is 13 residues. CDR1 SGHTA and CDR2 FQGNSA come from the germline V gene. The CDR3 is CASSLGGFTEAFF. The CDR3 DNA sequence: TGTGCCAGCAGCTTGGGGGGTTTCACTGAAGCTTTCTTT.

This clonotype has only a few counts. The chain combines TRBV19 with TRBJ1-1; the match to TRBD1 covers 8 bases. CDR3 length: 15 residues. Germline V lookup: CDR1 LNHDA, CDR2 SQIVND (reference sequence). J lost 1 base, V lost 7 bases, and 8 bases had no gene match. The CDR3 sequence is CASTQTGGANTEAFF. In DNA, the CDR3 is TGTGCCAGTACCCAAACAGGGGGGGCGAACACTGAAGCTTTCTTT. The full variable domain, completed using reference TRBV19 and TRBJ1-1, is DGGITQSPKYLFRKEGQNVTLSCEQNLNHDAMYWYRQDPGQGLRLIYYSQIVNDFQKGDIAEGYSVSREKKESFPLTVTSAQKNPTAFYLCASTQTGGANTEAFFGQGTRLTVV.

The chain has TRBV7-2 and TRBJ1-2, with no clear D. The germline V gene has CDR1 SGHTA and CDR2 FQGNSA. V was trimmed by 0 bases and J by 4 bases, leaving 6 bases between them. The CDR3 loop spans 13 amino acids. The CDR3 is CASSLARSYGYTF. The CDR3 coding sequence is TGTGCCAGCAGCTTAGCGCGGAGCTATGGCTACACCTTC.

This chain connects TRBV6-1 to TRBJ2-6; tentative D call: TRBD2 (6 bases). This CDR3 has 13 amino acids. CDR1 is MNHNS and CDR2 is SASEGT in the germline V gene. V lost 2 bases and J lost 13, with 12 bases in between. The CDR3 sequence is CASSEFQAGVLTF. As DNA, the CDR3 is TGTGCCAGCAGTGAATTCCAGGCGGGGGTCCTGACTTTC.

This clonotype has more than one count but fewer than ten. This chain uses TRBV7-3 with TRBJ2-1, with D tentatively TRBD2 (6 bases). V was trimmed by 3 bases and J by 9 bases, leaving 18 bases between them. Germline V gives CDR1 SGHTA, CDR2 FQGTGA. CDR3 length: 15 amino acids. This CDR3 reads CASSLKPNGGGEQFF. In nucleotides, the CDR3 is TGTGCCAGCAGCTTGAAACCCAATGGGGGAGGTGAGCAGTTCTTC.

This clonotype was recorded many times. V gene TRBV12-3 or TRBV12-4 combines with J gene TRBJ2-5; maybe TRBD2 (6 bases). Deletions cut 6 bases from V and 5 bases from J, with 19 bases between. The CDR3 length is 15 residues. The CDR3 DNA reads TGTGCCAGCAGCCCGCGGGGTTTGATGGGGGAGACCCAGTACTTC. This translates into CASSPRGLMGETQYF.

This clonotype showed up just a few times. V is TRBV28 and J is TRBJ2-6; D is unclear. This CDR3 is built from 14 residues. V gave up 7 bases and J gave up 0 bases, with 7 bases separating them. CDR1 and CDR2 (germline): MDHEN, SYDVKM. The CDR3 region has the DNA TGTGCCAGCACACCAACCTCTGGGGCCAACGTCCTGACTTTC. Protein product: CASTPTSGANVLTF.

At least ten counts were recorded for this clonotype. This rearrangement joins TRBV12-3 or TRBV12-4 to TRBJ2-7, with D tentatively TRBD2 (6 bases). The germline V and J ends were trimmed by 10 bases and 6 bases, with 16 bases remaining between them. The CDR3 totals 12 residues. The CDR3 loop is CATSGDLGEQYF. In DNA form, the CDR3 reads TGTGCCACTTCGGGGGATCTCGGCGAGCAGTACTTC.

V usage is TRBV5-1 and J usage is TRBJ1-6, with TRBD1 identical over 7 bases. Germline trimming cut 6 bases from V and 7 bases from J; bases unmatched to any gene: 4. The CDR3 has 13 residues. Per germline, CDR1 SGHRS and CDR2 YFSETQ. The CDR3 bases are TGCGCCAGCACCCCGGGACAGAATTCACCCCTCCACTTT. Amino acids: CASTPGQNSPLHF.

In this sample, this clonotype turned up a few times. The chain joins TRBV20-1 to TRBJ2-3; either TRBD1 or TRBD2 may fit D (5 bases each). Germline assignment: CDR1 DFQATT and CDR2 SNEGSKA (reference sequence). V was pared by 0 bases and J by 4 bases, with 14 bases between. The CDR3 extends over 15 amino acids. The CDR3 DNA is TGCAGTGCTAGAGAATGGGGGATTGGGTCAGATACGCAGTATTTT. Its translation is CSAREWGIGSDTQYF.

This clonotype has a handful of counts. V and J are TRBV5-4 and TRBJ1-6; no definite D call. V lost 0 bases to trimming and J lost 5 bases, with 15 bases between them. CDR1 is SGHNT, CDR2 YYREEE, per germline (reference sequence). The length of the CDR3 is 17 residues. Written as DNA, the CDR3 is TGTGCCAGCAGCTTGGAACCTTTTTCAACCCATAATTCACCCCTCCACTTT. Encoded protein: CASSLEPFSTHNSPLHF.

The DNA for the CDR3 is TGTGCCAGCAAAGAGGGAGGGGACAGGGGATATGAGCAGTTCTTC. This encodes CASKEGGDRGYEQFF. This chain uses TRBV28 with TRBJ2-1, with 10 bases fitting TRBD1. CDR1 is MDHEN, CDR2 SYDVKM, per germline. Germline trimming cut 7 bases from V and 8 bases from J; bases unmatched to any gene: 11. The CDR3 spans 15 residues.

This clonotype was observed many times. V gene TRBV6-1 combines with J gene TRBJ1-1; 7 positions match TRBD1. V lost 3 bases and J lost 0; bases outside the gene matches: 4. Germline V CDR1 and CDR2: MNHNS, SASEGT. The CDR3 loop spans 15 amino acids. The CDR3 sequence is CASSDPGQLNTEAFF. The CDR3 DNA sequence: TGTGCCAGCAGTGACCCGGGACAGTTGAACACTGAAGCTTTCTTT.

The V call is TRBV28, the J call TRBJ2-1, with 14 positions matching TRBD2. The junction had 13 bases not matched to a gene; V was cut back by 6 bases and J by 15 bases. Germline lookup yields CDR1 MDHEN and CDR2 SYDVKM. This CDR3 has 15 residues. The CDR3, as DNA: TGTGCCAGCAGAGGGGGGGGGACTAGCGGGGGAGGTCGGTTCTTC. It encodes CASRGGGTSGGGRFF.

In regard to this clonotype: This may come from a read error, since a much larger clone is one base off. The CDR3 reads CASGIHGCEQYF. In DNA, the CDR3 is TGTGCCAGCGGTATACACGGGTGCGAGCAGTACTTC. The gene calls are TRBV7-6 and TRBJ2-7; no reliable D call. Per the germline V gene, CDR1 is SGHVS and CDR2 is FNYEAQ. The CDR3 length is 12 residues. Deletions cut 8 bases from V and 6 bases from J, with 14 bases between.